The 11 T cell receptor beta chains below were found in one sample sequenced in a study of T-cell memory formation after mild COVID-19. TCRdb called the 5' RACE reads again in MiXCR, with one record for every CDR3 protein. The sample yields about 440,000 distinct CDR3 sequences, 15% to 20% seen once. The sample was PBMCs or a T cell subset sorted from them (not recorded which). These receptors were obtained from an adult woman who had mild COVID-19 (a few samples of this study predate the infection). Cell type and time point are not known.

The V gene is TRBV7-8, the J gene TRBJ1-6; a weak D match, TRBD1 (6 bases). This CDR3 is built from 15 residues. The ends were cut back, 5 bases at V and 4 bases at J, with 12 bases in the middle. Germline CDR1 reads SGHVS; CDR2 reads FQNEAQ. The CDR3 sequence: CASSTRTVYNSPLHF. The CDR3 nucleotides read TGTGCCAGCAGCACCCGGACAGTGTATAATTCACCCCTCCACTTT.

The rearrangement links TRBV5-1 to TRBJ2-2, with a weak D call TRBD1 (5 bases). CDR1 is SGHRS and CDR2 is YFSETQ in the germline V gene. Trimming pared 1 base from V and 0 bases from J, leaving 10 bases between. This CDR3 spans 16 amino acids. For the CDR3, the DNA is TGCGCCAGCAGCTTGTGGGGCCAAGCGAACACCGGGGAGCTGTTTTTT. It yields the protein CASSLWGQANTGELFF.

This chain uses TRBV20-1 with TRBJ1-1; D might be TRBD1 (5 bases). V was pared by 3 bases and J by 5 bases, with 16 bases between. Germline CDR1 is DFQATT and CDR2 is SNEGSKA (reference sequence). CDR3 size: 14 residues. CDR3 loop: CSASIPGRETEAFF. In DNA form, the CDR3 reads TGCAGTGCTAGTATTCCAGGGAGAGAAACTGAAGCTTTCTTT.

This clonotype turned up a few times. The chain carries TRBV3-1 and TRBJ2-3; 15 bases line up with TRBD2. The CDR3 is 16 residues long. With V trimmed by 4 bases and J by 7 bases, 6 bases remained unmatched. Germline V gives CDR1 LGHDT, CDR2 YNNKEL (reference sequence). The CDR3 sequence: CASSRLGTSGGNTQYF. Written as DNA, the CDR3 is TGTGCCAGCAGCCGACTTGGGACTAGCGGGGGGAATACGCAGTATTTT.

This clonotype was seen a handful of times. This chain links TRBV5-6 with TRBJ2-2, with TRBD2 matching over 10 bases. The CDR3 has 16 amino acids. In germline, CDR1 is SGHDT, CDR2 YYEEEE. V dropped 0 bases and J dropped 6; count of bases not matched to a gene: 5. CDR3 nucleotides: TGTGCCAGCAGCTTGGAGTGGCTAGCGGGGGCCGGGGAGCTGTTTTTT. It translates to CASSLEWLAGAGELFF. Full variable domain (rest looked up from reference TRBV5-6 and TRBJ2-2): DAGVTQSPTHLIKTRGQQVTLRCSPKSGHDTVSWYQQALGQGPQFIFQYYEEEERQRGNFPDRFSGHQFPNYSSELNVNALLLGDSALYLCASSLEWLAGAGELFFGEGSRLTVL.

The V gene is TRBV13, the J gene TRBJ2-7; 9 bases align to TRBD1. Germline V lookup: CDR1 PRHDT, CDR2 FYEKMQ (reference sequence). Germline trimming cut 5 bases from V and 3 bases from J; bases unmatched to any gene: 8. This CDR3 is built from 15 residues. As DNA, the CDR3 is TGTGCCAGCAGCCCCCGGGACAGGGTCCGCTACGAGCAGTACTTC. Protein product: CASSPRDRVRYEQYF. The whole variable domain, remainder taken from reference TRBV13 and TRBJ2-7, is AAGVIQSPRHLIKEKRETATLKCYPIPRHDTVYWYQQGPGQDPQFLISFYEKMQSDKGSIPDRFSAQQFSDYHSELNMSSLELGDSALYFCASSPRDRVRYEQYFGPGTRLTVT.

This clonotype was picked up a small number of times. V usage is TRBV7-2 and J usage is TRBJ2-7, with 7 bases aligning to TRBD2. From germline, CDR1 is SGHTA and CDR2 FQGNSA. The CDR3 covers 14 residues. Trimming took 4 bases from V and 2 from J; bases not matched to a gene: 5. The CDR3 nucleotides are TGTGCCAGCAGCTCAAGCGGGACCGCCTACGAGCAGTACTTC. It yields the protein CASSSSGTAYEQYF.

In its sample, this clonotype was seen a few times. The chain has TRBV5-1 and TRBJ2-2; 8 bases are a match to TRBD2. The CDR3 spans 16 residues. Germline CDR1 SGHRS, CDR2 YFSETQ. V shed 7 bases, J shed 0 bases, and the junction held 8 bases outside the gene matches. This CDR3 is CASVLGAGANTGELFF. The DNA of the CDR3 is TGCGCCAGCGTGTTGGGAGCGGGGGCGAACACCGGGGAGCTGTTTTTT.

The CDR3, as DNA: TGTGCCAGTAGTACTCGCTCCGCAAGGGCGGGGGAGACCCAGTACTTC. It translates to CASSTRSARAGETQYF. V gene TRBV19 combines with J gene TRBJ2-5, with D possibly TRBD2 on 6 matching bases. CDR1 is LNHDA, CDR2 SQIVND, per germline (reference sequence). CDR3 length: 16 amino acids. V was cut by 4 bases and J by 5 bases, with 20 bases left in between. Supplemented by reference TRBV19 and TRBJ2-5, the full variable domain reads DGGITQSPKYLFRKEGQNVTLSCEQNLNHDAMYWYRQDPGQGLRLIYYSQIVNDFQKGDIAEGYSVSREKKESFPLTVTSAQKNPTAFYLCASSTRSARAGETQYFGPGTRLLVL.

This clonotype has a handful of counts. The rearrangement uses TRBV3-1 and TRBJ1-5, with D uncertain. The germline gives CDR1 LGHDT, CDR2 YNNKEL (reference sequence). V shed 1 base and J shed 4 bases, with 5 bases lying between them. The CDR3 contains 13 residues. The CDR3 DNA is TGTGCCAGCAGCCAAGCCCCAAATCAGCCCCAGCATTTT. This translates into CASSQAPNQPQHF.

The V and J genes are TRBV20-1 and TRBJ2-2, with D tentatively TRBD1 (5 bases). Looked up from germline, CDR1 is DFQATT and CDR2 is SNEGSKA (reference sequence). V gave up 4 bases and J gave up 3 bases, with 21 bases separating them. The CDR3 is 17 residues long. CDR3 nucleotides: TGCAGTGCTAACCGTTACCTTTGGGGCCGGGACACCGGGGAGCTGTTTTTT. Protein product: CSANRYLWGRDTGELFF.